What follows are 32 T cell receptor beta chains derived from one specimen sequenced in a study of Ad26.COV2.S vaccination and SARS-CoV-2 variants. Documented treatment: roughly 19 received Ad26.COV2.S at low or high dose, single or two shots; 5 received placebo; per-sample allocation not given. The study sampled participants on day 63 after the first vaccine or placebo injection. Using immunoSEQ multiplex PCR, the repertoire was profiled, and TCRdb retains in-frame clones only, with some absent. The data show about 410,000 clones, with about 91% seen just once and 1.5% to 2% held by the top ten. Sample: peripheral blood, taken in a trial of Ad26.COV2.S vaccine versus placebo. Every receptor here comes from a person between 18 and 65 years old who received the Ad26.COV2.S COVID-19 vaccine or a placebo.

This chain connects TRBV7-3 to TRBJ2-2, with D perhaps TRBD1 (7 bases). Germline V gene sequence: CDR1 SGHTA, CDR2 FQGTGA. V lost 2 bases and J lost 2, with 9 bases in between. The CDR3 sequence is 15 residues long. CDR3 in amino acids: CASSLGGGNTGELFF. CDR3 DNA sequence: TGTGCCAGCAGCTTAGGAGGGGGCAACACCGGGGAGCTGTTTTTT.

Regarding this clone: Within the sample, other DNA sequences also encode this same CDR3. This chain links TRBV3-1 (or the pseudogene TRBV3-2) with TRBJ2-7; D unclear. V was clipped by 3 bases and J by 3 bases, with 3 bases between them. Germline lookup yields CDR1 LGHDT and CDR2 YNNKEL (reference sequence). The CDR3 totals 11 residues. The CDR3, as DNA: TGTGCCAGCAGCCAGAGCTACGAGCAGTACTTC. It encodes CASSQSYEQYF.

This clone was detected once. V and J are TRBV4-2 and TRBJ2-1; 10 bases are a match to TRBD2. Germline lookup yields CDR1 LGHNA and CDR2 YNFKEQ. Losses at the gene ends were 0 bases for V and 5 bases for J; bases not matched to a gene: 1. This CDR3 spans 15 amino acids. This CDR3 is CASSQDLAGDNEQFF. The CDR3 DNA is TGTGCCAGCAGCCAAGACCTAGCGGGAGACAATGAGCAGTTCTTC.

This clone has a handful of counts. V usage is TRBV3-1 (or the pseudogene TRBV3-2) and J usage is TRBJ2-1; the D is unclear. CDR1 and CDR2 (germline): LGHDT, YNNKEL (reference sequence). The CDR3 contains 13 residues. V was clipped by 4 bases and J by 6 bases, with 10 bases between them. CDR3 sequence: CASSPWSPNEQFF. The CDR3 bases are TGTGCCAGCAGCCCCTGGTCCCCCAATGAGCAGTTCTTC.

The V and J genes are TRBV30 and TRBJ2-5, with D perhaps matching TRBD1 (5 bases). Germline CDR1 is GTSNPN and CDR2 is SVGIG (reference sequence). The V gene lost 3 bases and the J gene lost 5 bases, with 10 bases spanning the gap. The CDR3 is 12 amino acids. This CDR3 reads CAWSPGWETQYF. The CDR3 nucleotides read TGTGCCTGGAGCCCAGGGTGGGAGACCCAGTACTTC.

The gene calls are TRBV6-5 and TRBJ1-3; the match to TRBD1 covers 9 bases. The CDR3 contains 13 residues. Trimming cost V 5 bases and J 4 bases; bases outside gene matches: 0. Per germline, CDR1 MNHEY and CDR2 SVGAGI. CDR3 coding DNA: TGTGCCAGCAGTACAGGGGGCGGAAACACCATATATTTT. This encodes CASSTGGGNTIYF.

The chain uses TRBV7-8 and TRBJ2-7; possibly TRBD2 for D (6 bases). Trimming removed 5 bases at V and 3 bases at J, with 20 bases between. CDR1 and CDR2 from the germline V gene are SGHVS and FQNEAQ. This CDR3 comprises 16 residues. The CDR3 sequence is CASSPAHSGSYYEQYF. CDR3 DNA: TGTGCCAGCAGCCCCGCCCATAGCGGCTCGTACTACGAGCAGTACTTC.

The chain recombines TRBV24-1 with TRBJ2-5; TRBD1 aligns across 10 bases. This CDR3 contains 16 residues. CDR1 and CDR2 from the germline V gene are KGHDR and SFDVKD. V lost 3 bases and J lost 5; bases outside the gene matches: 8. The CDR3 bases are TGTGCCACCAGTGATAGGACAGGGGGGTGGATGGAGACCCAGTACTTC. Protein sequence: CATSDRTGGWMETQYF.

This clone came up a few times. The gene calls are TRBV3-1 (or the pseudogene TRBV3-2) and TRBJ1-6; the D is unclear. The CDR3 loop spans 12 amino acids. Germline loops: CDR1 LGHDT, CDR2 YNNKEL (reference sequence). Trimming shortened V by 0 bases and J by 9 bases, and 3 bases separated the two germline ends. The CDR3 coding sequence is TGTGCCAGCAGCCAAGATCTTTCACCCCTCCACTTT. This codes for CASSQDLSPLHF.

CDR3 sequence (DNA): TGTGCCAGCAGCTCCGGACAGGGAGGGCAGCCCCAGCATTTT. It yields the protein CASSSGQGGQPQHF. The rearrangement uses TRBV5-4 and TRBJ1-5; 8 bases agree with TRBD1. The CDR3 totals 14 residues. V lost 3 bases and J lost 7; bases outside the gene matches: 6. Per germline, CDR1 SGHNT and CDR2 YYREEE (reference sequence).

This chain links TRBV27 with TRBJ2-7, with D perhaps TRBD1 (7 bases). Germline CDR1 is MNHEY and CDR2 is SMNVEV (reference sequence). V was cut by 5 bases and J by 5 bases, with 19 bases left in between. The CDR3 totals 15 residues. The CDR3 region is CASSLGLTGANEQYF. The DNA for the CDR3 is TGTGCCAGCAGTCTGGGACTTACAGGGGCGAACGAGCAGTACTTC.

The chain has TRBV5-5 and TRBJ2-7, with D unclear. V was clipped by 0 bases and J by 3 bases, with 13 bases between them. Germline CDR1 SGHKS, CDR2 YYEKEE (reference sequence). This CDR3 is 15 amino acids long. CDR3 sequence: CASSLARQSLYEQYF. The CDR3 DNA reads as TGTGCCAGCAGCTTGGCTAGGCAGAGTCTCTACGAGCAGTACTTC.

The V and J genes are TRBV6-6 and TRBJ2-1; 8 bases line up with TRBD2. The junction had 7 bases not matched to a gene; V was cut back by 10 bases and J by 8 bases. The V gene's germline CDR1 is MNHNY and CDR2 SVGAGI (reference sequence). CDR3 length equals 12 residues. DNA for the CDR3: TGTGCCACCTCGGGACTAGGCTATGAGCAGTTCTTC. Translation: CATSGLGYEQFF.

Comments on this clone: Distinct nucleotide sequences in the sample also encode this CDR3. This sequence joins TRBV28 and TRBJ2-7; tentatively, D is TRBD2 (5 bases). Trimming cost V 3 bases and J 0 bases, with 9 bases left between them. CDR1 is MDHEN, CDR2 SYDVKM, per germline. The CDR3 consists of 14 residues. CDR3 region: CASSFRGSSYEQYF. CDR3 in DNA: TGTGCCAGCAGTTTTCGAGGGAGCTCCTACGAGCAGTACTTC.

Written as DNA, the CDR3 is TGTGCCAGCAGAGACGGGACAACCAATCAGCCCCAGCATTTT. This codes for CASRDGTTNQPQHF. The genes are TRBV2 and TRBJ1-5, with D perhaps matching TRBD1 (6 bases). The germline gives CDR1 SNHLY, CDR2 FYNNEI. This CDR3 has 14 residues. Trimming removed 6 bases at V and 3 bases at J, with 12 bases between.

The DNA of the CDR3 is TGTGCCAGCAGCCCATGGACTACTACCGGGGAGCTGTTTTTT. The encoded protein is CASSPWTTTGELFF. J is TRBJ2-2 and V is TRBV6-6; a weak D match, TRBD2 (6 bases). V was cut by 6 bases and J by 5 bases, with 13 bases left in between. The CDR3 totals 14 residues. The germline CDR1 and CDR2 sequences are MNHNY and SVGAGI (reference sequence).

This clone has just one count. This chain connects TRBV28 to TRBJ1-5; D gene unclear. Germline assignment: CDR1 MDHEN and CDR2 SYDVKM. The CDR3 is 15 amino acids. The V and J ends lost 2 bases and 3 bases respectively, with 11 bases between them. The CDR3 region has the DNA TGTGCCAGCAGTTTAACGGGGTCCCCCAATCAGCCCCAGCATTTT. Encoded protein: CASSLTGSPNQPQHF.

For the CDR3, the DNA is TGTGCCAGCAGTTTCATAGGGAGCAGTGAGACCCAGTACTTC. Translating it yields CASSFIGSSETQYF. The rearrangement joins TRBV27 to TRBJ2-5, with TRBD2 as a possible D gene (5 bases). The CDR3 extends over 14 amino acids. CDR1 and CDR2 from the germline V gene are MNHEY and SMNVEV (reference sequence). V dropped 3 bases and J dropped 5 bases, with 13 bases sitting between them.

The chain recombines TRBV5-1 with TRBJ2-1; 11 nucleotides align to TRBD2. The CDR3 spans 21 residues. Germline CDR1 and CDR2: SGHRS and YFSETQ. V dropped 0 bases and J dropped 7; count of bases not matched to a gene: 21. CDR3 DNA: TGCGCCAGCAGCTTGGGGGACGTACTAGCGGGAGTAATATCCATTAAGAATGAGCAGTTCTTC. Its translation is CASSLGDVLAGVISIKNEQFF.

The CDR3 nucleotides are TGTGCCAGCAGCCCGACAGGGTTGAACATTCAGTACTTC. This gives the protein CASSPTGLNIQYF. The V and J genes are TRBV6-2 or TRBV6-3 and TRBJ2-4, with 7 bases matching TRBD1. The length of the CDR3 is 13 residues. CDR1 MNHEY and CDR2 SVGEGT come from the germline V gene. Losses at the gene ends were 6 bases for V and 7 bases for J; bases not matched to a gene: 6.

This clone showed up just once. The gene calls are TRBV10-3 and TRBJ2-1, with TRBD2 matching over 10 bases. The ends lost 2 bases at V and 8 bases at J; junction bases unmatched: 3. The CDR3 loop spans 14 amino acids. Germline loops: CDR1 ENHRY, CDR2 SYGVKD. The DNA for the CDR3 is TGTGCCATCAGTGAGCTAGCGGGAGTATATGAGCAGTTCTTC. This sequence encodes CAISELAGVYEQFF.

The genes are TRBV6-5 and TRBJ1-3; D is unclear. Between the trimmed V and J ends, which lost 6 bases and 0 bases, there was a span of 3 bases. Germline V lookup: CDR1 MNHEY, CDR2 SVGAGI. This CDR3 region has 12 residues. The CDR3: CASRSSGNTIYF. For the CDR3, the DNA is TGTGCCAGCAGGAGCTCTGGAAACACCATATATTTT.

This clone was seen only once. This chain links TRBV28 with TRBJ1-2; D is undetermined. The germline gives CDR1 MDHEN, CDR2 SYDVKM. CDR3 length equals 12 residues. V was pared by 3 bases and J by 4 bases, with 6 bases between. CDR3 region: CASSLGFYGYTF. CDR3 coding DNA: TGTGCCAGCAGTTTGGGGTTCTATGGCTACACCTTC.

This chain uses TRBV6-4 with TRBJ2-7, with D tentatively TRBD1 (6 bases). The germline V and J ends were trimmed by 8 bases and 3 bases, with 14 bases remaining between them. The length of the CDR3 is 13 residues. Germline CDR1 MRHNA, CDR2 SNTAGT. CDR3 sequence: CASSPDRGYEQYF. The DNA for the CDR3 is TGTGCCAGCTCTCCGGACAGAGGCTACGAGCAGTACTTC.

About this clone itself: Distinct nucleotide sequences in the sample also encode this CDR3. The chain couples TRBV5-1 to TRBJ2-2; D is perhaps TRBD2 (5 bases). The CDR3 is 14 amino acids. With 3 bases removed from V and 0 bases from J, the gap between germline ends came to 6 bases. CDR1 is SGHRS, CDR2 YFSETQ, per germline. The CDR3, as DNA: TGCGCCAGCAGCTCGGGATCGAACACCGGGGAGCTGTTTTTT. Its translation: CASSSGSNTGELFF.

The J gene is TRBJ2-1, the V gene TRBV7-3; 9 bases fit TRBD2. The CDR3 has 14 residues. The V gene end was trimmed by 5 bases and the J gene end by 3 bases; junction bases not matched to a gene: 2. The germline V gene has CDR1 SGHTA and CDR2 FQGTGA. The CDR3 DNA sequence: TGTGCCAGCAGCCTTAGCGGGAGCTACAATGAGCAGTTCTTC. Encoded protein: CASSLSGSYNEQFF.

This clone was seen only once. The J gene is TRBJ2-1, the V gene TRBV6-5, with TRBD1 matching 7 bases. V shed 8 bases, J shed 4 bases, and the junction held 8 bases outside the gene matches. CDR1 MNHEY and CDR2 SVGAGI come from the germline V gene. CDR3 size: 14 residues. In DNA, the CDR3 is TGTGCCAGCTATCCGGACAGGCTATACAATGAGCAGTTCTTC. Its protein is CASYPDRLYNEQFF.

The chain couples TRBV10-3 to TRBJ2-1; TRBD2 agrees at 7 bases. Unmatched junction bases numbered 1, after V lost 2 bases and J lost 0 bases. Per germline, CDR1 ENHRY and CDR2 SYGVKD. The CDR3 loop spans 15 amino acids. The CDR3 loop reads CAISEIAGSYNEQFF. For the CDR3, the DNA is TGTGCCATCAGTGAGATAGCGGGCTCCTACAATGAGCAGTTCTTC.

The chain joins TRBV4-1 to TRBJ2-7; D is uncertain. Looked up from germline, CDR1 is MGHRA and CDR2 is YSYEKL. The CDR3 covers 15 residues. Trimming took 1 base from V and 0 from J, leaving 10 bases between them. CDR3 sequence: CASSQVESSSYEQYF. The CDR3, as DNA: TGCGCCAGCAGCCAAGTGGAATCGAGCTCCTACGAGCAGTACTTC.

The V gene is TRBV24-1, the J gene TRBJ2-1; D is perhaps TRBD1 or TRBD2 (5 bases each). Trimming removed 4 bases at V and 6 bases at J, with 21 bases between. The CDR3 is 17 amino acids. Germline values: CDR1 KGHDR, CDR2 SFDVKD. CDR3 coding DNA: TGTGCCACCAGTGACCAAACTAGAACCGGGACCAGCAATGAGCAGTTCTTC. This gives the protein CATSDQTRTGTSNEQFF.

This clone came up once. The V call is TRBV5-5, the J call TRBJ1-6, with D possibly being TRBD1 (6 bases). The germline V gene encodes CDR1 SGHKS and CDR2 YYEKEE (reference sequence). Trimming removed 0 bases from V and 4 bases from J, with 8 bases in between. There are 15 residues in the CDR3. The CDR3 loop reads CASSLEGGYNSPLHF. The CDR3 coding sequence is TGTGCCAGCAGCTTGGAAGGGGGTTATAATTCACCCCTCCACTTT.

This clone was observed once. The DNA for the CDR3 is TGTGCCAGCAGCCCCAGAGGGGCGGGCACTGAAGCTTTCTTT. Amino acid sequence: CASSPRGAGTEAFF. The chain couples TRBV5-4 to TRBJ1-1; tentatively, D is TRBD1 (5 bases). CDR1 is SGHNT and CDR2 is YYREEE in the germline V gene (reference sequence). The CDR3 has 14 amino acids. Trimming stripped 4 bases from V and 4 bases from J, with 14 bases between. Full variable domain (remainder filled in from reference TRBV5-4 and TRBJ1-1): ETGVTQSPTHLIKTRGQQVTLRCSSQSGHNTVSWYQQALGQGPQFIFQYYREEENGRGNFPPRFSGLQFPNYSSELNVNALELDDSALYLCASSPRGAGTEAFFGQGTRLTVV.